The subject of this entry is one T cell receptor beta chain. The data belong to a study of blood T cell repertoires in COVID-19. Looking at the study overall: COVID-19 samples from acute and convalescent phases originated in the United States, Italy and Spain.

Only in-frame clones appear in the TCRdb table, and some are missing; sequencing was by immunoSEQ multiplex PCR. The sample includes over 85,000 clones, around 90% of them seen just once. The material sequenced was peripheral blood. This clonotype was sampled from a human donor with COVID-19, enrolled during active disease. The donor label of this sample is uncertain.

The CDR3 here is CARSSGTGLYEQYF. The CDR3, as DNA: TGTGCCCGCTCGAGTGGGACAGGGCTATACGAGCAGTACTTC. The chain has TRBV2 and TRBJ2-7, with 9 bases identical to TRBD1. Germline trimming cut 11 bases from V and 4 bases from J; bases unmatched to any gene: 12. The CDR3 is made up of 14 amino acids. Germline V gene lookup returns CDR1 SNHLY and CDR2 FYNNEI.